The 5 T cell receptor beta chains below come from one sample, sequenced in a study of identical twins. Using its own MiXCR run on the 5' RACE reads, TCRdb lists one record per CDR3 protein. Of approximately 220,000 distinct CDR3 sequences in the sample, around 6.8% were seen once. The data also belong to a second study, concerning yellow fever vaccine responses in identical twins.

Sequencing was done on a sample of memory (CD45RO+) T cells sorted from blood. Receptor source: a woman under 30 in good health.

This clonotype was seen only a few times. The gene calls are TRBV10-3 and TRBJ1-1; 7 bases are shared with TRBD1. Germline CDR1 is ENHRY and CDR2 is SYGVKD. CDR3 length: 14 residues. V was clipped by 8 bases and J by 11 bases; unmatched bases: 17. The CDR3 region has the DNA TGTGCCATCCGAGACGGACAGGAGGGTGGGAGGGCTTTCTTT. This sequence encodes CAIRDGQEGGRAFF.

The chain recombines TRBV3-1 with TRBJ1-3; 10 bases match TRBD1. The V segment lost 4 bases and the J segment 4 bases; nucleotides outside the gene matches: 10. This CDR3 spans 17 amino acids. CDR1 is LGHDT and CDR2 is YNNKEL in the germline V gene (reference sequence). The CDR3, as DNA: TGTGCCAGCAGCCTCCCCGGAGGGACAGGGGCCGGAAACACCATATATTTT. Residues: CASSLPGGTGAGNTIYF.

This clonotype turned up a few times. This chain connects TRBV5-1 to TRBJ1-6; D ambiguous. The V and J ends lost 0 bases and 8 bases respectively, with 6 bases between them. CDR1 and CDR2 (germline): SGHRS, YFSETQ. The CDR3 spans 13 residues. The CDR3 DNA sequence: TGCGCCAGCAGCTTGGGTTTGGATTCACCCCTCCACTTT. Its protein is CASSLGLDSPLHF.

This clonotype was seen ten or more times. V gene TRBV5-4 combines with J gene TRBJ2-1, with 11 positions matching TRBD2. The CDR3 covers 18 residues. The germline gives CDR1 SGHNT, CDR2 YYREEE (reference sequence). Trimming removed 1 base from V and 4 bases from J; junction bases left unmatched: 10. CDR3 protein: CASSLFSPGTSGYNEQFF. The DNA for the CDR3 is TGTGCCAGCAGCTTGTTTTCTCCCGGGACTAGCGGTTACAATGAGCAGTTCTTC. The full variable domain, with the rest looked up from reference TRBV5-4 and TRBJ2-1, is ETGVTQSPTHLIKTRGQQVTLRCSSQSGHNTVSWYQQALGQGPQFIFQYYREEENGRGNFPPRFSGLQFPNYSSELNVNALELDDSALYLCASSLFSPGTSGYNEQFFGPGTRLTVL.

This clonotype occurred many times. The chain is built from TRBV5-1 and TRBJ2-1; D might be TRBD1 (6 bases). The CDR3 contains 15 residues. Germline CDR1 is SGHRS and CDR2 is YFSETQ. V was cut by 1 base and J by 6 bases, with 14 bases left in between. The CDR3 sequence: CASSLQPGEINEQFF. The CDR3, as DNA: TGCGCCAGCAGCTTGCAGCCAGGGGAAATCAATGAGCAGTTCTTC.